The entry that follows covers one T cell receptor (beta chain) sequence. The data originate from a study of blood T cell repertoires in COVID-19. Across the study: Samples of COVID-19 (acute and convalescent) were obtained from the United States, Italy and Spain. T cells, B-cell-depleted T cells, or PBMCs supplied cDNA or gDNA.

The V and J ends lost 4 bases and 7 bases, in that order; junction bases with no gene match: 15. CDR1 and CDR2 from the germline V gene are KGHDR and SFDVKD. The CDR3 sequence is 18 residues long. Methods used by the authors: Reference gene primer amplification in the assay estimated nucleated cell counts. Sequenced by immunoSEQ multiplex PCR; TCRdb stores in-frame clones only, minus some. V, J and clone size are taken as reported in that table, and D and trimming were inferred from the DNA itself. Found here are some 72,000 clones, about 89% of them singletons; the top ten hold approximately 4.4%. The receptor's source is a man in his forties or fifties with active or convalescent COVID-19. Sequencing was done on a sample of peripheral blood. The V call is TRBV24-1, the J call TRBJ2-1; 10 bases are a match to TRBD1. The CDR3 protein is CATSEPSAGTGVRNEQFF. The CDR3 DNA sequence: TGTGCCACCAGTGAACCCTCAGCCGGGACAGGGGTGAGAAATGAGCAGTTCTTC.